Below, 22 T cell receptor beta chains from the same sample are listed, as sequenced in a study of blood T cell repertoires in COVID-19. Clones were read by immunoSEQ multiplex PCR, and TCRdb kept only the in-frame ones, dropping some. The data contain 130,000 or so clones, roughly 91% of them seen just once; the ten biggest clones take up less than 20%. The sample taken for sequencing was peripheral blood. The source is a man aged 45-65 years with active or convalescent COVID-19.

V is TRBV5-1 and J is TRBJ2-1; a weak D match, TRBD1 (5 bases). The V end was cut by 0 bases, the J end by 0 bases, with 7 bases between. CDR1 is SGHRS, CDR2 YFSETQ, per germline. The CDR3 is 15 amino acids. The DNA of the CDR3 is TGCGCCAGCAGCTTGGCGCAGGGCTCCTACAATGAGCAGTTCTTC. Its translation is CASSLAQGSYNEQFF. Variable domain in full (rest from reference TRBV5-1 and TRBJ2-1): KAGVTQTPRYLIKTRGQQVTLSCSPISGHRSVSWYQQTPGQGLQFLFEYFSETQRNKGNFPGRFSGRQFSNSRSEMNVSTLELGDSALYLCASSLAQGSYNEQFFGPGTRLTVL.

The chain has TRBV30 and TRBJ2-7, with D possibly matching TRBD2 (6 bases). The V end lost 5 bases, the J end lost 7 bases, and 21 bases lay between the germline ends. The CDR3 totals 14 residues. Germline CDR1 reads GTSNPN; CDR2 reads SVGIG (reference sequence). CDR3 bases: TGTGCCTGGGACATGGGGGGTGGGATTAGGGAGCAGTACTTC. Its translation is CAWDMGGGIREQYF.

This chain links TRBV20-1 with TRBJ2-7, with 9 bases aligning to TRBD1. After removal of 3 bases from V and 1 base from J, the junction contained 7 bases not matched to a gene. The CDR3 loop spans 15 amino acids. The germline V gene has CDR1 DFQATT and CDR2 SNEGSKA (reference sequence). The CDR3 sequence: CSASSGTGLSYEQYF. In DNA form, the CDR3 reads TGCAGTGCTAGTTCCGGGACAGGGTTATCCTACGAGCAGTACTTC.

A word on this clone: This CDR3 is also generated by other DNA sequences in the sample. The chain employs TRBV9 and TRBJ2-5, with 11 bases identical to TRBD2. The length of the CDR3 is 14 residues. Trimming at V came to 2 bases and at J to 5 bases, leaving 2 bases not matched to a gene. Germline loops: CDR1 SGDLS, CDR2 YYNGEE. In DNA, the CDR3 is TGTGCCAGCAGCGTGGGACTAGCGGTGGAGACCCAGTACTTC. It yields the protein CASSVGLAVETQYF.

This clone was detected once. This chain uses TRBV20-1 with TRBJ1-4; weak D call: TRBD1 (6 bases). CDR3 size: 14 residues. With 3 bases removed from V and 7 bases from J, the gap between germline ends came to 15 bases. The germline V gene has CDR1 DFQATT and CDR2 SNEGSKA (reference sequence). The CDR3 DNA reads TGCAGTGCTAGTCGGGGGGGCCGTGGTGAAAAACTGTTTTTT. Translated, it gives CSASRGGRGEKLFF.

The chain recombines TRBV6-4 with TRBJ2-3; the D gene is possibly TRBD1 (5 bases). The V end lost 6 bases, the J end lost 1 base, and 11 bases lay between the germline ends. Germline CDR1 and CDR2: MRHNA and SNTAGT. The CDR3 loop spans 14 amino acids. The CDR3 sequence is CASRQGSGTDTQYF. For the CDR3, the DNA is TGTGCCAGCAGGCAGGGCTCGGGCACAGATACGCAGTATTTT.

The gene calls are TRBV2 and TRBJ1-5; the D gene is possibly TRBD1 (5 bases). This CDR3 is built from 13 residues. Trimming left V 8 bases short and J 2 bases short, with 10 bases between. CDR1 and CDR2 from the germline V gene are SNHLY and FYNNEI. CDR3: CASLGGGNQPQHF. CDR3 DNA sequence: TGTGCCAGCTTGGGGGGTGGCAATCAGCCCCAGCATTTT.

This rearrangement joins TRBV10-3 to TRBJ2-5; TRBD2 matches 13 bases. The CDR3 is made up of 15 amino acids. Germline lookup yields CDR1 ENHRY and CDR2 SYGVKD. Losses at the gene ends were 4 bases for V and 5 bases for J; bases not matched to a gene: 4. For the CDR3, the DNA is TGTGCCATCAGTGGGACTAGCGGGGGCTGGGAGACCCAGTACTTC. This encodes CAISGTSGGWETQYF.

The CDR3 coding sequence is TGTGCCAGCAGTTTATCGGCAGGGCAGGAGACCCAGTACTTC. Its protein product is CASSLSAGQETQYF. The gene calls are TRBV27 and TRBJ2-5; possible D gene TRBD1, 5 bases. Germline-derived CDR1 and CDR2 are MNHEY and SMNVEV (reference sequence). V was clipped by 0 bases and J by 5 bases, with 10 bases between them. The CDR3 spans 14 residues.

This clone has just a few counts. The chain has TRBV19 and TRBJ1-2, with D perhaps matching TRBD1 (6 bases). Trimming left V 6 bases short and J 7 bases short, with 15 bases between. Germline V CDR1 and CDR2: LNHDA, SQIVND (reference sequence). The CDR3 has 13 residues. The CDR3 reads CASRLQGPFGYTF. DNA for the CDR3: TGTGCCAGTAGGTTACAGGGACCCTTTGGCTACACCTTC.

Only one count was recorded for this clone. The CDR3 loop is CASSDARDRGPGYTF. As DNA, the CDR3 is TGTGCCAGCAGTGACGCCCGGGACAGGGGGCCTGGCTACACCTTC. This chain connects TRBV6-4 to TRBJ1-2; TRBD1 aligns across 12 bases. This CDR3 region has 15 residues. With 2 bases clipped from V and 7 bases from J, the junction kept 5 bases outside the gene matches. CDR1 and CDR2 from the germline V gene are MRHNA and SNTAGT.

This chain links TRBV12-5 with TRBJ2-3, with D possibly TRBD1 on 6 matching bases. This CDR3 is built from 15 residues. Germline CDR1 reads LGHNT; CDR2 reads FRNRAP. V was shortened by 4 bases and J by 2 bases, with 13 bases between the two germline ends. The CDR3 spells CASGSGQTNTDTQYF. In DNA, the CDR3 is TGTGCTAGTGGTTCCGGACAGACAAACACAGATACGCAGTATTTT.

The chain uses TRBV19 and TRBJ2-7; 8 bases map to TRBD1. V lost 6 bases to trimming and J lost 0 bases; unmatched junction nucleotides: 4. CDR3 length equals 14 residues. Germline V gene lookup returns CDR1 LNHDA and CDR2 SQIVND (reference sequence). CDR3: CASSRDRSSYEQYF. The DNA for the CDR3 is TGTGCCAGTAGCAGGGACAGGAGCTCCTACGAGCAGTACTTC.

The genes are TRBV5-1 and TRBJ2-1; 10 positions match TRBD2. This CDR3 spans 14 amino acids. Germline loops: CDR1 SGHRS, CDR2 YFSETQ. J gave up 9 bases and V 5 bases, and 8 bases lay outside the gene matches. The CDR3, as DNA: TGCGCCAGCAGACCTAGCGGGGGTTCCAGTGAGCAGTTCTTC. Translation: CASRPSGGSSEQFF.

This rearrangement joins TRBV4-1 to TRBJ2-5; 8 bases are shared with TRBD1. The CDR3 is 16 residues long. Germline V CDR1 and CDR2: MGHRA, YSYEKL. The V gene end was trimmed by 4 bases and the J gene end by 3 bases; junction bases not matched to a gene: 10. The CDR3 region has the DNA TGCGCCAGCAGCCTTGCCCGGACAGGGAAAGAAGAGACCCAGTACTTC. This codes for CASSLARTGKEETQYF.

The rearrangement links TRBV5-4 to TRBJ2-7; D is possibly TRBD1 (5 bases). V was clipped by 4 bases and J by 0 bases, with 20 bases between them. The CDR3 consists of 17 residues. The germline V gene has CDR1 SGHNT and CDR2 YYREEE (reference sequence). CDR3 protein: CASSPDHAGALSYEQYF. CDR3 DNA sequence: TGTGCCAGCAGCCCGGACCACGCTGGGGCCCTCTCCTACGAGCAGTACTTC.

The chain uses TRBV5-1 and TRBJ1-1; D is undetermined. The CDR3 sequence is 15 residues long. Germline CDR1 and CDR2: SGHRS and YFSETQ. V lost 2 bases and J lost 0, with 11 bases in between. For the CDR3, the DNA is TGCGCCAGCAGCTTTGACAAATCCCTGAACACTGAAGCTTTCTTT. It specifies CASSFDKSLNTEAFF.

CDR3 residues: CASSPQDSSHQETQYF. CDR3 bases: TGTGCCAGTAGTCCCCAGGACAGCAGCCACCAAGAGACCCAGTACTTC. The chain combines TRBV19 with TRBJ2-5; a possible D gene is TRBD1 (6 bases). This CDR3 has 16 amino acids. V lost 5 bases, J lost 0 bases, and 16 bases lay in between. CDR1 LNHDA and CDR2 SQIVND come from the germline V gene (reference sequence).

The chain has TRBV11-2 and TRBJ2-3, with D uncertain. This CDR3 comprises 11 residues. Looked up from germline, CDR1 is SGHAT and CDR2 is FQNNGV. Trimming removed 6 bases at V and 6 bases at J, with 7 bases between. In nucleotides, the CDR3 is TGTGCCAGCAGTGTCGGGGATACGCAGTATTTT. It yields the protein CASSVGDTQYF.

V gene TRBV14 combines with J gene TRBJ2-7; TRBD1 aligns across 12 bases. Per the germline V gene, CDR1 is SGHDN and CDR2 is FVKESK. This CDR3 contains 17 residues. With V trimmed by 4 bases and J by 5 bases, 12 bases remained unmatched. The CDR3 protein is CASSLGTGGPFSDEQYF. The DNA of the CDR3 is TGTGCCAGCAGCCTCGGGACAGGGGGCCCCTTTAGCGACGAGCAGTACTTC.

Here the CDR3 DNA reads TGTGCCAGCTCACCACCGGGTAAAGAGGGCATTCAGTACTTC. As protein: CASSPPGKEGIQYF. This chain joins TRBV18 and TRBJ2-4, with D perhaps matching TRBD2 (5 bases). The germline V gene encodes CDR1 KGHSH and CDR2 LQKENI. Trimming shortened V by 0 bases and J by 9 bases, and 12 bases separated the two germline ends. This CDR3 is 14 amino acids long.

The V gene is TRBV6-6, the J gene TRBJ2-1; D unresolved. CDR1 MNHNY and CDR2 SVGAGI come from the germline V gene (reference sequence). The CDR3 extends over 14 amino acids. V lost 6 bases to trimming and J lost 6 bases, with 15 bases between them. The CDR3 bases are TGTGCCAGCAGAAACCCTGGGCGTAGCAATGAGCAGTTCTTC. Translation: CASRNPGRSNEQFF.